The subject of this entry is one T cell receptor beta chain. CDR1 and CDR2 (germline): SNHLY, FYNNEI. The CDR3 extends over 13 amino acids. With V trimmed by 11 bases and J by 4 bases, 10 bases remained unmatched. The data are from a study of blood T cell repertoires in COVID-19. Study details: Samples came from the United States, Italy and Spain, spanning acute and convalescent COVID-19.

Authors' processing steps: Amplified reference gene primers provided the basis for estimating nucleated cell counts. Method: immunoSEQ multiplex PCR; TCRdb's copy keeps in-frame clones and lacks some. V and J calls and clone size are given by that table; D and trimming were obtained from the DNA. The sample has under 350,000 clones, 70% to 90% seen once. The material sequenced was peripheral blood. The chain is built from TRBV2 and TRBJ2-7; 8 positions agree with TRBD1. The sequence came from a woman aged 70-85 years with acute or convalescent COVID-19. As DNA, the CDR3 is TGTGCCGGTGCCCGGGACAGGCATTACGAGCAGTACTTC. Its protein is CAGARDRHYEQYF.